The rows below give T cell receptor beta chains drawn from one sample of a study of T cell changes during pregnancy in multiple sclerosis. The repertoire was sequenced with immunoSEQ multiplex PCR; TCRdb's copy has only in-frame clones and lacks some. The sample has 25,000 to 35,000 clones, roughly 91% seen once. Material: CD4+ T cells from peripheral blood mononuclear cells, obtained in the first trimester of pregnancy. These receptors were collected from a female donor in good health, enrolled as a control in a pregnancy study. CDR3s include the opening cysteine and the closing phenylalanine or tryptophan. Expanded clones get a size class; other rows say once, few or many, or leave the size out.

V,J,size,CDR3
TRBV5-1,TRBJ2-5,NA,CASSLNEATQYF
TRBV29-1,TRBJ2-2,NA,CSVQDTGGKGTGELFF
TRBV6-6,TRBJ1-1,few,CASRLQNTEAFF
TRBV7-2,TRBJ2-3,NA,CASSPKLAGEPADTQYF
TRBV28,TRBJ1-1,NA,CASRRQVLNTEAFF
TRBV6-1,TRBJ2-2,NA,CASRLTGSGGELFF
TRBV11-2,TRBJ2-7,NA,CASHQTGRYEQYF
TRBV9,TRBJ2-5,few,CASSITGAETQYF
TRBV11-2,TRBJ1-2,few,CASSFGGGSVYGYTF
TRBV5-1,TRBJ1-2,NA,CASRLGKDRGGVESGYTF
TRBV15,TRBJ1-1,NA,CATSRDLFRGHTEAFF